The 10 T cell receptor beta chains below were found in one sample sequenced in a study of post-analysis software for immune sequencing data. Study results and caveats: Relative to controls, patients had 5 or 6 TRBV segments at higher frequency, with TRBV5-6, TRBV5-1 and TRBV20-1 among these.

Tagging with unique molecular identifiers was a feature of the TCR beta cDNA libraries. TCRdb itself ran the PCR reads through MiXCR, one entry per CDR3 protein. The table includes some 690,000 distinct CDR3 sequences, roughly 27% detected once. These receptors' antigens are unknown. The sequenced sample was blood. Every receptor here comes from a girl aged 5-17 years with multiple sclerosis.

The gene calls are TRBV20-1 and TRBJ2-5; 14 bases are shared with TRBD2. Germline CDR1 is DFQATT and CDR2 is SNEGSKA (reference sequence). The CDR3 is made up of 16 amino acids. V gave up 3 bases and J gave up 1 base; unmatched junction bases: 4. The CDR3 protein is CSARRTSGGFQETQYF. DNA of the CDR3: TGCAGTGCTAGGAGGACTAGCGGGGGGTTCCAAGAGACCCAGTACTTC.

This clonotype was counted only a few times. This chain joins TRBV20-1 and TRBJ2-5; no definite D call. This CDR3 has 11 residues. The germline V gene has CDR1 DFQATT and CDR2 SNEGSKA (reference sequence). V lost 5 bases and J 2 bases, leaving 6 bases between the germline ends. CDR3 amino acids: CSAPLQETQYF. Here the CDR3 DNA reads TGCAGTGCTCCATTACAAGAGACCCAGTACTTC.

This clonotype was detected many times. The CDR3 protein is CASSFFSGSSYEQYF. The CDR3 nucleotides are TGTGCCAGCAGCTTTTTTAGCGGATCCAGTTACGAGCAGTACTTC. This chain connects TRBV5-6 to TRBJ2-7, with D tentatively TRBD2 (6 bases). Trimming shortened V by 2 bases and J by 4 bases, and 16 bases separated the two germline ends. In germline, CDR1 is SGHDT, CDR2 YYEEEE. The CDR3 extends over 15 amino acids.

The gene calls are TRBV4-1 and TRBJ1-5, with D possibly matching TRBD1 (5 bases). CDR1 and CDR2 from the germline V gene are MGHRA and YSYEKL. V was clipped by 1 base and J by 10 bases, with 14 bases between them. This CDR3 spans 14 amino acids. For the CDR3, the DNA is TGCGCCAGCAGCCAAGTAGGGTCCGGGGCCCCCCAGCATTTT. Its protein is CASSQVGSGAPQHF.

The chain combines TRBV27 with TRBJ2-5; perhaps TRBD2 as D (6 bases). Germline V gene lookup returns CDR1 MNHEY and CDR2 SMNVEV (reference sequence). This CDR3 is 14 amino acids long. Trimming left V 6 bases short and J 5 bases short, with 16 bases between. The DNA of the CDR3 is TGTGCCAGCAGAAACCTGGGGGGTCGGGAGACCCAGTACTTC. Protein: CASRNLGGRETQYF.

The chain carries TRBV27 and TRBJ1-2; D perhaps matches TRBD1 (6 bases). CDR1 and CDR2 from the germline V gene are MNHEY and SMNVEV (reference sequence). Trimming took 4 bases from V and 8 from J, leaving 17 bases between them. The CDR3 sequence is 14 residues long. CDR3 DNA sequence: TGTGCCAGCAGTTCAGGACAGCGGGCCGGAGGCTACACCTTC. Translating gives CASSSGQRAGGYTF.

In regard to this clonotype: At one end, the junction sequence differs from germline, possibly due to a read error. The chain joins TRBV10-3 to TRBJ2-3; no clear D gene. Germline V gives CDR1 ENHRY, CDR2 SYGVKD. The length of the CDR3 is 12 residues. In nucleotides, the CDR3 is TGTGCCATCAGTGCAATGACGGATACGCGGTATTTT. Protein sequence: CAISAMTDTRYF.

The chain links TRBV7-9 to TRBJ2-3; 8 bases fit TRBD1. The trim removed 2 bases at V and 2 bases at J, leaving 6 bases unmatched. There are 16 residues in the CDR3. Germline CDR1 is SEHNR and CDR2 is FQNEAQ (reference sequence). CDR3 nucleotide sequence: TGTGCCAGCAGCTTAAAGAGGCAGGGGGCCACAGATACGCAGTATTTT. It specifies CASSLKRQGATDTQYF.

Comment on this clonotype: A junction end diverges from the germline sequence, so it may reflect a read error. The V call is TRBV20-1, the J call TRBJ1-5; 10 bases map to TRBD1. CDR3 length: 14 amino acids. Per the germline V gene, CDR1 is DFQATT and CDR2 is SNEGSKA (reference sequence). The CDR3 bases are TGCAGTGCTGGGGACAGGGGCAGCAATCAGCCTCAGCATTTT. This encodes CSAGDRGSNQPQHF.

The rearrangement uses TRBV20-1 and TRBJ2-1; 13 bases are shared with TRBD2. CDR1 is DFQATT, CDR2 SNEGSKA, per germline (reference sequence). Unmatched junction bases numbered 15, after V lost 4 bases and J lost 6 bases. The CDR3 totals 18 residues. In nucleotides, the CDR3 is TGCAGTGCTATCGGGACTAGCGGGGAAATCCCGCGGCGCAATGAGCAGTTCTTC. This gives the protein CSAIGTSGEIPRRNEQFF.